Reported below is one TCR beta chain. Only in-frame clones appear in the TCRdb table, and some are missing; sequencing was by immunoSEQ multiplex PCR. The profile covers about 170,000 clones, with about 88% appearing a single time and roughly 0.8% taken by the ten largest. The sample belongs to a study of blood T cell repertoires in COVID-19. As for the study in general: The United States, Italy and Spain were the sources of the acute and convalescent COVID-19 samples.

This study enrolled people aged 18 to 89 from about two dozen US geographic areas. Recovery among Cohort 3 donors was established by two negative PCRs, clearance, or symptom resolution. CDR1 is MGHDK and CDR2 is SYGVNS in the germline V gene. The CDR3 loop spans 14 amino acids. With V trimmed by 3 bases and J by 6 bases, 7 bases remained unmatched. The source is a woman under 30 who had recovered from COVID-19. The sequencing sample was made of PBMCs or T cells enriched from blood (not recorded which). The chain uses TRBV25-1 and TRBJ1-2, with TRBD1 identical over 7 bases. DNA of the CDR3: TGTGCCAGCAGTGACCCCGGACAGGAGCATGGCTACACCTTC. Protein: CASSDPGQEHGYTF.